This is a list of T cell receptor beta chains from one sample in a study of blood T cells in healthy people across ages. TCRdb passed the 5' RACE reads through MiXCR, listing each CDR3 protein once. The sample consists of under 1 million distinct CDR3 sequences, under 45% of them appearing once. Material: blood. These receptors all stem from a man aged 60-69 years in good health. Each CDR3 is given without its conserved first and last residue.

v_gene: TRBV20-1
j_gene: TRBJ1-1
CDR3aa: SAREQGNDEAF

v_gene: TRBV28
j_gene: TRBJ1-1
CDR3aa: ASIERQNTEAF

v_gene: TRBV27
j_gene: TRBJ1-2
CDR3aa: ASSLSRTEPFYGYT

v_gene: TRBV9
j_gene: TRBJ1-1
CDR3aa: ASSRRAHPNTEAF

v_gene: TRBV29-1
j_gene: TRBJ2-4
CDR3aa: SVDEGADKNIQY

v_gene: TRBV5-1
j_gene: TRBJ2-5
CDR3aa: ASSRSRTNQETQY

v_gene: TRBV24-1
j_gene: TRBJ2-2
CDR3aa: ATSDPTGINTGGLF

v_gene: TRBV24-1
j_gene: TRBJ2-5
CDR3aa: ATSDLKSVTQY

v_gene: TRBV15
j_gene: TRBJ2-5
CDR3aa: ATSRKLAGRMAETQY

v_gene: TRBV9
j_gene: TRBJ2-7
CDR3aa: ASSMTSGEGMQY

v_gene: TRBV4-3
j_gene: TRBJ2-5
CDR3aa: ASSHTTGGEETQY

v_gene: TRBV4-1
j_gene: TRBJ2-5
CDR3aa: ASSPVGTGRETQY

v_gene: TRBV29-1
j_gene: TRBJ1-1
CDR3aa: SVGGLNTEAF

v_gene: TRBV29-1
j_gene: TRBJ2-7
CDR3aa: SVVSPGGLDEQY

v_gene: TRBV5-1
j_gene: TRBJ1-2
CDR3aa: ASSLVTGFYGYT

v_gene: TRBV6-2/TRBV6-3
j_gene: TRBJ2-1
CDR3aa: ASSYQPRVDNEQF

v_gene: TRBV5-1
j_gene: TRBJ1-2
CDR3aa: ASSLSDRNYGYT

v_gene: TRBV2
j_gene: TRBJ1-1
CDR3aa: ASRAYIMNTEAF

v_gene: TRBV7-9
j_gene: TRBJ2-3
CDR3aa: ASSSNRGGTDTQY

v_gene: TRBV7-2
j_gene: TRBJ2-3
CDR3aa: ASSLESADTQY

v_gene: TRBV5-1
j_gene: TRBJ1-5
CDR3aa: ASSEGTGQQPQH

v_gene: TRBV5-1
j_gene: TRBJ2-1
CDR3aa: ASSAGQGAYNEQF

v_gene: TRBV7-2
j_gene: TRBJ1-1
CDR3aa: ASSLDLNPGGDTEAF

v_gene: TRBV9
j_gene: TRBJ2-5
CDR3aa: ASSVASLASGGEETQY

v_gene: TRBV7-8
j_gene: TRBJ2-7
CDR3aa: ASSLRDTYEQY

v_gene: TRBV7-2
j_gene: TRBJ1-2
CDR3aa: ASSLIGRVSGYT

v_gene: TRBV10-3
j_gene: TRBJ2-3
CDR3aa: AIKDIGESTDTQY

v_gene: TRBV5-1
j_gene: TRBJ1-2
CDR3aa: ASKGGAGYGYT

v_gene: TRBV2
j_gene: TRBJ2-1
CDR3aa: ASTPLGALKGEQF

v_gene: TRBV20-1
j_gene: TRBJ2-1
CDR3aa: SAREGVYNEQF

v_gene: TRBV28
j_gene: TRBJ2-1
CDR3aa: ASRDSGLAGGRNEQF

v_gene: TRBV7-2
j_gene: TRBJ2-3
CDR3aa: ASRPSPSGPSTDTQY

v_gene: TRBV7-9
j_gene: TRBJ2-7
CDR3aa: ASRGDSSYEQY

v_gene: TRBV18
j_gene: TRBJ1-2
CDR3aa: ASSPRKYYGYT

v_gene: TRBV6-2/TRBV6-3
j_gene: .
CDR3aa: ASSPGYTGETQY

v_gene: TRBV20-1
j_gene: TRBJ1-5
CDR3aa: SARRGTAYSNQPQH

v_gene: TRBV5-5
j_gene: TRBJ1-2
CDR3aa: ASSLDLWKGGYT

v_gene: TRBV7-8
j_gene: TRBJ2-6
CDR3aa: ASSSSRDWGRSGANVLT

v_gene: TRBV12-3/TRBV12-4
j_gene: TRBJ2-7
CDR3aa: ASRGSGGSYEQY

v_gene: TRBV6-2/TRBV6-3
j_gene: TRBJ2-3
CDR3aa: ASSSTGTRVTQY

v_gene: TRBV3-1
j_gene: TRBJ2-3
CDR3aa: ASSYLADSTDTQY